This T cell receptor beta chain was recorded in a study of human T cells and chemical hapten exposure (dated by TCRdb to the early 2020s). As for the study more broadly: For sensitization, 2% DPC in acetone was applied to an approximately 2 cm by approximately 2 cm area of upper inner arm skin. Patients additionally received weekly therapeutic DPC doses to the scalp throughout the roughly 24-week study period. Patch testing was done on the upper back using Finn chambers containing 0.01% DPC, and results were scored after 6 days according to International Contact Dermatitis Research Group standards. The mostly female patient cohort included alopecia areata with under or over 50% scalp involvement, alopecia totalis and alopecia universalis. The libraries were sequenced as a pool, and the TCR yield per sample differed mostly because of small variations in library volumes within the pool. This study followed changes in the peripheral blood TCR repertoire in vivo during primary and secondary sensitization of alopecia patients to the hapten diphenylcyclopropenone (DPC). Patient blood was sampled pre-sensitization (week 0) and at 2, 6 and about 24 weeks after DPC sensitization. Under 30 alopecia patients gave blood for TCR sequencing at one to four time points (pre-sensitization, 2, 6 and 24 weeks). Each blood RNA sample was used to sequence both TCR alpha and TCR beta chains. General study outcomes and caveats: Significantly more large CDR3 similarity clusters were formed by expanded TCRs than by pre-sensitization or healthy control sets, consistent with antigen-driven responses. The number of TCRs above 1 in 1000 frequency did not change with DPC sensitization; there was no evidence of global repertoire structure alterations. A positive correlation was found between the number of PT1 expanded TCRs and patch test score, with significance reached at thresholds 8, 16 and 32 but not 4. All patients had alopecia, a presumed autoimmune disease, so their immune response might differ from that of healthy individuals. Repeated subsampling changed both the strength of the expansion versus patch-test correlation and the threshold at which the correlation became significant.

This clonotype came up a few times. What this receptor recognizes is not known. No per-base quality is available; no much larger clone lies one base away. From a lookup of the germline V gene (reference sequence), CDR1 and CDR2 are SGHAT and FQDESV. V is reduced by 3 bases and J by 5 bases, leaving a spacing of 7 bases between them. CDR3 length: 13 amino acids, cysteine to phenylalanine. Only the CDR3 DNA stays, 39 bases, in frame from base 1. The library was made by RACE. The data were produced on a NextSeq 500. During library preparation, unique molecular identifiers were attached to individual cDNA molecules so that TCRs could be counted in a quantitative, reproducible way. As for how the authors treated the data: The median number of TCRs per sample was over 95,000, ranging from 23,224 to 690,600. The Decombinator software suite was used to annotate V, J and CDR3 in the TCR reads. For PS versus PT1 abundance plots, all samples were subsampled to the same number of TCRs (28,000). Expanded TCRs were defined as absent before sensitization and observed at least eight times at the 2-week time point. TCRdb trimmed public reads at Q25 via fastp, called clones via MiXCR and kept in-frame beta chains. Identical CDR3 proteins give one entry, which carries the most common genes and DNA. TCRdb assigned the V and J calls; the authors' analysis was not used. A total of under 60,000 distinct CDR3 sequences appear in this sample, approximately 9.5% of them only once. The ten largest clones take up 9.5% to 10% of the sample.

The time point label, read with the paper, signifies: pre-sensitization, week 0. The treatment or condition label corresponds to: therapeutic diphenylcyclopropenone sensitization with weekly scalp DPC. Unfractionated whole blood was collected in Tempus Blood RNA tubes, and total RNA was extracted from that blood. At every patch-test visit, the blood draw took place before the patch test was put on. Patients were eligible if aged 18 to 70, diagnosed with alopecia and judged suitable for DPC therapy, and pregnant patients were excluded. This specimen was whole blood, taken in connection with sensitization to the hapten diphenylcyclopropenone (DPC). The chain is made from TRBV11-1 and TRBJ2-2, with no confidently assigned D gene. The TCR was taken from a woman in her twenties or thirties with alopecia areata. Some clones in this sample may be carry-over from other donors' samples. The DNA reads as follows: TGTGCCAGCAGCTTCGTCAGAACCGGGGAGCTGTTTTTT. Translated, this is CASSFVRTGELFF.